This T cell receptor (beta chain) was sequenced in a study of blood T cell repertoires in COVID-19. The wider study: The origin of the acute and convalescent COVID-19 samples was the United States, Italy and Spain. T cells, B-cell-depleted T cells, or PBMCs supplied cDNA or gDNA.

Original processing notes: Amplified reference gene primers provided the basis for estimating nucleated cell counts. Clones were read by immunoSEQ multiplex PCR, and TCRdb kept only the in-frame ones, dropping some. The DNA gave D and trimming, while V, J and clone size come from that table. The table lists roughly 180,000 clones, more than 70% of them singletons. The CDR3 totals 17 residues. Germline trimming cut 8 bases from V and 6 bases from J; bases unmatched to any gene: 15. Germline CDR1 is KGHSH and CDR2 is LQKENI. This TCR was sampled from a woman aged 55-69 years with acute or convalescent COVID-19. The chain carries TRBV18 and TRBJ2-1; 11 nucleotides line up with TRBD2. Sample: peripheral blood. Here the CDR3 reads CASLTTTTSGAVNEQFF. The CDR3 region has the DNA TGTGCCAGCCTCACCACCACGACTAGCGGGGCCGTCAATGAGCAGTTCTTC. Full variable domain (remainder filled in from reference TRBV18 and TRBJ2-1): NAGVMQNPRHLVRRRGQEARLRCSPMKGHSHVYWYRQLPEEGLKFMVYLQKENIIDESGMPKERFSAEFPKEGPSILRIQQVVRGDSAAYFCASLTTTTSGAVNEQFFGPGTRLTVL.